This T cell receptor (beta chain) is from a study of T cells in tumors after PD-1 blockade. The overall study: Patients had no prior checkpoint blockade, systemic immunosuppressants, or anti-cancer therapy within 4 weeks. A subset received ongoing vismodegib 150 mg daily alongside anti-PD-1 therapy. Mean per blood sample: 90,000 to 120,000 templates (24,679-257,772), some 40,000 unique clonotypes.

Only a few counts were recorded for this clone. Only in-frame clones appear in the TCRdb table, and some are missing; sequencing was by immunoSEQ multiplex PCR. The sample includes roughly 15,000 clones, almost 85% of them seen just once. The germline V gene has CDR1 LGHNA and CDR2 YNFKEQ. The trim removed 2 bases at V and 2 bases at J, leaving 5 bases unmatched. This CDR3 region has 15 residues. The material was PBMCs, obtained after anti-PD-1 treatment. V gene TRBV4-2 combines with J gene TRBJ2-7, with 8 bases aligning to TRBD2. The receptor was derived from a human donor with basal cell carcinoma. The CDR3 here is CASSQTSGITYEQYF. In DNA form, the CDR3 reads TGTGCCAGCAGCCAAACTAGCGGAATCACCTACGAGCAGTACTTC.